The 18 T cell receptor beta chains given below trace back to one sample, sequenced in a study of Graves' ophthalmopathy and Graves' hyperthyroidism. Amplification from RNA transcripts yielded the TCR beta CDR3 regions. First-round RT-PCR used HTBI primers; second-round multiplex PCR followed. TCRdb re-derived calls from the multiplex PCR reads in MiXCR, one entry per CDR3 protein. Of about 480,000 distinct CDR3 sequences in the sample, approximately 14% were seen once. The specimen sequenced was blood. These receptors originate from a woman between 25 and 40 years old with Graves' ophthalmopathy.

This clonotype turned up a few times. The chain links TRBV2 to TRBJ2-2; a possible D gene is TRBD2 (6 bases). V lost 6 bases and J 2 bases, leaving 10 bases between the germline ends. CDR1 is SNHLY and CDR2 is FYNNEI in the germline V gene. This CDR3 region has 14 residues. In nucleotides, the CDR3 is TGTGCCAGCAGGGAGGGATCCAACACCGGGGAGCTGTTTTTT. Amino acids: CASREGSNTGELFF. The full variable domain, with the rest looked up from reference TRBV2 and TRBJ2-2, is EPEVTQTPSHQVTQMGQEVILRCVPISNHLYFYWYRQILGQKVEFLVSFYNNEISEKSEIFDDQFSVERPDGSNFTLKIRSTKLEDSAMYFCASREGSNTGELFFGEGSRLTVL.

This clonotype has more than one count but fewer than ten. DNA for the CDR3: TGTGCCAGCAGCGTATACGGCGGGGGGGCCTACGAGCAGTACTTC. Amino acid sequence: CASSVYGGGAYEQYF. V gene TRBV9 combines with J gene TRBJ2-7; 9 positions agree with TRBD2. The germline V gene has CDR1 SGDLS and CDR2 YYNGEE. Trimming took 1 base from V and 2 from J; bases not matched to a gene: 4. The CDR3 extends over 15 amino acids.

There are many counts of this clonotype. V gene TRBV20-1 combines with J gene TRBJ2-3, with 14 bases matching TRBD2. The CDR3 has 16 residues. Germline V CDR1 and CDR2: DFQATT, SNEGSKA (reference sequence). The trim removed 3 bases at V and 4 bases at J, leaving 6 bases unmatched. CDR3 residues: CSARGLAGEVSDTQYF. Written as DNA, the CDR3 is TGCAGTGCTAGGGGACTAGCGGGAGAGGTCTCAGATACGCAGTATTTT.

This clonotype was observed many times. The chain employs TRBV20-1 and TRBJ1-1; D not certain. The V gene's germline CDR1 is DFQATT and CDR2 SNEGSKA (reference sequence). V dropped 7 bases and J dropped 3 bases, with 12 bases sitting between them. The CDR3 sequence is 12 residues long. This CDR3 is CSVFFGDTEAFF. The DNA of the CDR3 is TGCAGTGTTTTCTTCGGGGACACTGAAGCTTTCTTT.

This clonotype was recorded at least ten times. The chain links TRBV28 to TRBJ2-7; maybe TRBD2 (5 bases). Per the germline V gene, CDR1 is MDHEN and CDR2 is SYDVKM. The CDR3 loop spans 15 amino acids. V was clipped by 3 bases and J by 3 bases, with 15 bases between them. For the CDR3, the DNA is TGTGCCAGCAGTTTTTCGGGGATTTCGGACTACGAGCAGTACTTC. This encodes CASSFSGISDYEQYF.

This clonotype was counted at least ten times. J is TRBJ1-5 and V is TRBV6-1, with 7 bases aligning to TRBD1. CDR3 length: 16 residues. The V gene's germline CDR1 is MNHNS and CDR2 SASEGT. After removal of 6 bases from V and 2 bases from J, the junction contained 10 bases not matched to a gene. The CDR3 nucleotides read TGTGCCAGCAGGACTATAAGGGGGCAAGGCAATCAGCCCCAGCATTTT. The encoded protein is CASRTIRGQGNQPQHF.

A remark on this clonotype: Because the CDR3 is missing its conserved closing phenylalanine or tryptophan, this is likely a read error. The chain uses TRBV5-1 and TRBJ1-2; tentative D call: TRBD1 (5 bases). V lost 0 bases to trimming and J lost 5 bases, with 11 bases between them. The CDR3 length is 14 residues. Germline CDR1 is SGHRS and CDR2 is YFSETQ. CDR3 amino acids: CASSLDQGGYGYTV. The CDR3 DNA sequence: TGCGCCAGCAGCTTGGACCAGGGTGGTTATGGCTACACCGTC.

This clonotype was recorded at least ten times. CDR3 sequence (DNA): TGCAGCGTAGAGCCGGGGAGTGCCCAAAAGAGAGCTTTCTTT. It codes for CSVEPGSAQKRAFF. The V gene is TRBV29-1, the J gene TRBJ1-1; D remains ambiguous. The V gene's germline CDR1 is SQVTM and CDR2 ANQGSEA. The V gene lost 6 bases and the J gene lost 10 bases, with 24 bases spanning the gap. This CDR3 is 14 amino acids long.

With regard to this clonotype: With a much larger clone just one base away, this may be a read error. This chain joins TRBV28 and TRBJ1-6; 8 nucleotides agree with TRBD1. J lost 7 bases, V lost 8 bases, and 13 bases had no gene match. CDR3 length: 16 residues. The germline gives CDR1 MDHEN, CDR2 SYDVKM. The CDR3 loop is CASGPWTGFENSPLHF. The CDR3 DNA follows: TGTGCCAGCGGCCCCTGGACAGGGTTTGAGAATTCACCCCTCCACTTT.

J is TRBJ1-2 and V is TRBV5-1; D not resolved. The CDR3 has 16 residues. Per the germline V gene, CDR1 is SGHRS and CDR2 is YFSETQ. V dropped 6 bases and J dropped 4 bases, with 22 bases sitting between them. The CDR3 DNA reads TGCGCCAGCAACCCTTCCCTTGGGCAGACTTCCTATGGCTACACCTTC. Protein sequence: CASNPSLGQTSYGYTF.

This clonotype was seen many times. The CDR3 reads CASSESLPDRVKSRYQPQHF. The CDR3 nucleotides are TGTGCCAGCAGTGAATCCCTCCCGGACAGGGTGAAGTCGCGGTATCAGCCCCAGCATTTT. The chain is built from TRBV2 and TRBJ1-5; 8 bases fit TRBD1. Per the germline V gene, CDR1 is SNHLY and CDR2 is FYNNEI. CDR3 length: 20 residues. Trimming cost V 2 bases and J 5 bases; bases outside gene matches: 20.

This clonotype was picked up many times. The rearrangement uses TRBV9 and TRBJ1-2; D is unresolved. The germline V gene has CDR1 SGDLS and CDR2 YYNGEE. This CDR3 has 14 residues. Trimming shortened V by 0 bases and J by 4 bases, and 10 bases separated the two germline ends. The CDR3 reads CASSVAETSYGYTF. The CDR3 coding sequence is TGTGCCAGCAGCGTAGCTGAAACTTCCTATGGCTACACCTTC.

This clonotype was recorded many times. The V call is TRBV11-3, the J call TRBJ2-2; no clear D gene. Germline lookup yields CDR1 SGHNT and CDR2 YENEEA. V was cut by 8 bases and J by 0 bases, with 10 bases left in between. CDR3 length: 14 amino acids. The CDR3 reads CASSGTANTGELFF. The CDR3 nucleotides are TGTGCCAGCTCCGGAACAGCGAACACCGGGGAGCTGTTTTTT.

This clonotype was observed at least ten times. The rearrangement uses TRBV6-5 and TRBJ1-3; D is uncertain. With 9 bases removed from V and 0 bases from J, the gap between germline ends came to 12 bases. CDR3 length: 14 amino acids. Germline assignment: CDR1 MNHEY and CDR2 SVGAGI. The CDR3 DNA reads TGTGCCAGTGGCGGAGCGTACTCTGGAAACACCATATATTTT. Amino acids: CASGGAYSGNTIYF.

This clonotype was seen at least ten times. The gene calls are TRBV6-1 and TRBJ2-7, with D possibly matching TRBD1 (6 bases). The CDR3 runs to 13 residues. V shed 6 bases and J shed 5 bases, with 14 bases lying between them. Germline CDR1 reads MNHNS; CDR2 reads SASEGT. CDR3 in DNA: TGTGCCAGCAGAGAGACAGGTCAGGACGAGCAGTACTTC. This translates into CASRETGQDEQYF.

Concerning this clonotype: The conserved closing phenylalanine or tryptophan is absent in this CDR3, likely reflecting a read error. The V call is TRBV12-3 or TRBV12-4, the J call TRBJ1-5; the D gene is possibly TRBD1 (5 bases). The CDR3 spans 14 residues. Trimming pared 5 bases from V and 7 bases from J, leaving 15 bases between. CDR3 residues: CASSTPREPQPQHV. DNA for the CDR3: TGTGCCAGCAGTACACCCAGGGAGCCGCAGCCCCAGCATGTT.

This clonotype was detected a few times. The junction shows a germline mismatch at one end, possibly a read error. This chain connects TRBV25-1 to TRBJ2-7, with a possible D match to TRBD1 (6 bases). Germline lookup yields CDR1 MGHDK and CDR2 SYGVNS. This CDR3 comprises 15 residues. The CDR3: CASSERKTGSYEQHF. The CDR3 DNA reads TGTGCCAGCAGTGAAAGGAAAACAGGGTCCTACGAGCAGCACTTC.

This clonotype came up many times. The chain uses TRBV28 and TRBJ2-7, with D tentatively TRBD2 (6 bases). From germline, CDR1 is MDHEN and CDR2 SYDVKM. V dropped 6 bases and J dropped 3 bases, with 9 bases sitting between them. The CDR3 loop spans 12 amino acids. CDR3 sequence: CASSRLGYEQYF. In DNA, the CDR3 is TGTGCCAGCAGCCGACTAGGCTACGAGCAGTACTTC.